Below, one T cell receptor (beta chain) is given with its context. Its antigen is as yet unknown. One entry per CDR3 protein, called by TCRdb with MiXCR from the reads. This table holds approximately 990,000 distinct CDR3 sequences, around 29% found once. Trimming took 5 bases from V and 5 from J; bases not matched to a gene: 6. CDR3 size: 15 residues. Germline CDR1 and CDR2: KGHSH and LQKENI. These data originate in a study of T cell repertoires in cytomegalovirus infection. On the study more broadly: Researchers turned to recently identified HLA-C-restricted CMV epitopes as well as well-studied HLA-B-restricted ones. Matching HLA type and CMV infection were both indicated by public TCR beta signatures.

The study's findings and limits: Across the ex vivo response, the dominant clonotypes were HLA-C-restricted CMV-specific TCR beta clonotypes.

This specimen consisted of cultured CD8+ T cells from PBMCs, obtained from culture after CMV antigen stimulation. This TCR came from a human donor in good health (CMV status not recorded). Some clones in this sample may be carry-over from other donors' samples. The J gene is TRBJ1-6, the V gene TRBV18; 7 nucleotides line up with TRBD1. The CDR3 DNA is TGTGCCAGCTCATCGGGACAGCCAAATAATTCACCCCTCCACTTT. The encoded protein is CASSSGQPNNSPLHF.